This T cell receptor beta chain was recovered during a study of T cells in Graves' hyperthyroidism and ophthalmopathy. Germline values: CDR1 SGHVS, CDR2 FQNEAQ. V lost 1 base, J lost 7 bases, and 11 bases lay in between. This CDR3 spans 13 amino acids. Overall study results and limits: The majority of expanded thyroid clonotypes above 0.001 also appeared in blood.

Amplified TCR beta CDR3 regions derived from RNA transcripts. First-round RT-PCR with HTBI primers amplified the TCR CDR3 region. TCRdb redid the calling of the multiplex PCR reads with MiXCR, one entry per CDR3 protein. This table holds 350,000 to 450,000 distinct CDR3 sequences, over 11% found once. This clonotype was detected ten times or more. Its antigen is undetermined. The receptor comes from a man aged 50 to 59 with Graves' ophthalmopathy. V usage is TRBV7-8 and J usage is TRBJ2-7; possibly TRBD2 for D (5 bases). The sample taken for sequencing was blood. DNA of the CDR3: TGTGCCAGCAGCTTAGTTAACCGGGGTGAGCAGTACTTC. As protein: CASSLVNRGEQYF.